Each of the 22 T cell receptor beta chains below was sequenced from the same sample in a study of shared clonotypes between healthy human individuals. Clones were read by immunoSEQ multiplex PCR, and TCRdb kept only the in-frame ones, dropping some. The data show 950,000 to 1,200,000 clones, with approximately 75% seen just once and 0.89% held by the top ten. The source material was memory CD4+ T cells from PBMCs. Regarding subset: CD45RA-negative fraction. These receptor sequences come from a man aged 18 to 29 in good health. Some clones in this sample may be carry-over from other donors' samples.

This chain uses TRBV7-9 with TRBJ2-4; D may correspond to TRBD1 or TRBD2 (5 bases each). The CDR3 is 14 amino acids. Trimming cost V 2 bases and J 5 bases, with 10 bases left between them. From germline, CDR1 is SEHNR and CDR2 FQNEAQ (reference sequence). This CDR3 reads CASSLNLGENIQYF. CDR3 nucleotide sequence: TGTGCCAGCAGCTTAAATCTGGGGGAAAACATTCAGTACTTC.

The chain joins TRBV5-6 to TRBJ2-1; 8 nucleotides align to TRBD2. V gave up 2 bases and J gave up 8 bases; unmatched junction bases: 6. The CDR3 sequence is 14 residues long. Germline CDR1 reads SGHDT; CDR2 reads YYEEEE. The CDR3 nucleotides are TGTGCCAGCAGCTTACAGGGACTAGTGGATGAGCAGTTCTTC. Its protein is CASSLQGLVDEQFF.

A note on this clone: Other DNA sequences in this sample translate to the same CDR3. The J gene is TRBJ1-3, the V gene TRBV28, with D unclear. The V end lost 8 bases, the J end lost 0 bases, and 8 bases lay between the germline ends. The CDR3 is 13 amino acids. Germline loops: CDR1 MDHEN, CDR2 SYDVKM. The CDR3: CASRDSSGNTIYF. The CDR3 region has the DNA TGTGCCAGCCGCGATAGCTCTGGAAACACCATATATTTT.

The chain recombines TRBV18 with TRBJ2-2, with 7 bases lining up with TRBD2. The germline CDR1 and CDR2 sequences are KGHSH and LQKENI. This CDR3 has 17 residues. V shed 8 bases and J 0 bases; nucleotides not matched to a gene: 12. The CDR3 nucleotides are TGTGCCAGCCCGGGGAGCCTAGCGGTTTCGAACACCGGGGAGCTGTTTTTT. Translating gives CASPGSLAVSNTGELFF.

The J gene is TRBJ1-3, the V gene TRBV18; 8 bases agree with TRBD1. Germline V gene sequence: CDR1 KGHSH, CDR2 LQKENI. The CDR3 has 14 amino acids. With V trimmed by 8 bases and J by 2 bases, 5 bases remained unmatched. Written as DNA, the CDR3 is TGTGCCAGCGGCACGGACAGGGCTGGAAACACCATATATTTT. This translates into CASGTDRAGNTIYF.

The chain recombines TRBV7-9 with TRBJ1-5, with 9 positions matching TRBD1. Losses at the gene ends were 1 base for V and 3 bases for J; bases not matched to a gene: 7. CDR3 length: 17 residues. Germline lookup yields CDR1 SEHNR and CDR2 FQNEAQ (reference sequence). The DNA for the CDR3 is TGTGCCAGCAGCTTAGGGCCGGGACAGGGCCTCAATCAGCCCCAGCATTTT. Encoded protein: CASSLGPGQGLNQPQHF.

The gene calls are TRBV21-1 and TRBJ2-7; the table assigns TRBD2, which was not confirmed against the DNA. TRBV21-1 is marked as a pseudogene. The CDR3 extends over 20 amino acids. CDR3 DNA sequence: TGTGCCAGCAGCTCCCCGGGGGACGGACTCCGATCGACCACCCCCCACGAGCAGTACTTC. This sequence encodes CASSSPGDGLRSTTPHEQYF.

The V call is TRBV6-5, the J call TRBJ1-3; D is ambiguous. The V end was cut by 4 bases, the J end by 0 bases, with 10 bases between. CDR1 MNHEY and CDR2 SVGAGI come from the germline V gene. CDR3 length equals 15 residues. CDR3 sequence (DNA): TGTGCCAGCAGTTTCGGGAGGGCCTCTGGAAACACCATATATTTT. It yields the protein CASSFGRASGNTIYF.

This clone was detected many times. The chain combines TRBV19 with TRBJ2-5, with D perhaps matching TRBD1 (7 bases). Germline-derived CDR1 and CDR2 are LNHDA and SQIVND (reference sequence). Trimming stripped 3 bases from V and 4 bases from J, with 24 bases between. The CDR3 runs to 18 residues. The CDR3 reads CASSIGGTDPFKRETQYF. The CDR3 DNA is TGTGCCAGTAGTATCGGCGGGACAGATCCTTTCAAACGAGAGACCCAGTACTTC.

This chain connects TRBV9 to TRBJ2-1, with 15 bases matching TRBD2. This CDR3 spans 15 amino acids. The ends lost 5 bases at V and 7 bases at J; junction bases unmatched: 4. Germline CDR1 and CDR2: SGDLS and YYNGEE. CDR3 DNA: TGTGCCAGCAGTGGACTAGCGGGAGGGCCGAATGAGCAGTTCTTC. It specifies CASSGLAGGPNEQFF. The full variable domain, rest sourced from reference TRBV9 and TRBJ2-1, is DSGVTQTPKHLITATGQRVTLRCSPRSGDLSVYWYQQSLDQGLQFLIQYYNGEERAKGNILERFSAQQFPDLHSELNLSSLELGDSALYFCASSGLAGGPNEQFFGPGTRLTVL.

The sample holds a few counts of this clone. CDR3 coding DNA: TGTGCCAGCAGTTTGACAACACTAGCGGGAGTGTCCTACGAGCAGTACTTC. Protein product: CASSLTTLAGVSYEQYF. The chain is built from TRBV28 and TRBJ2-7; 11 bases agree with TRBD2. After removal of 3 bases from V and 1 base from J, the junction contained 8 bases not matched to a gene. The CDR3 is 17 amino acids. CDR1 and CDR2 from the germline V gene are MDHEN and SYDVKM.

CDR3 DNA sequence: TGTGCCAGCAGTCGGGAACTCACCGGGGAGCTGTTTTTT. This codes for CASSRELTGELFF. The V call is TRBV7-3, the J call TRBJ2-2; D may be TRBD2 (5 bases). Trimming removed 6 bases at V and 4 bases at J, with 9 bases between. Germline CDR1 is SGHTA and CDR2 is FQGTGA. The CDR3 spans 13 residues.

The CDR3 coding sequence is TGTGCCAGCAGTTTGCCAAAGACAGGGGTCAGCGGTACGCAGTATTTT. Its protein is CASSLPKTGVSGTQYF. The chain carries TRBV28 and TRBJ2-3, with 8 bases that match TRBD1. Per the germline V gene, CDR1 is MDHEN and CDR2 is SYDVKM. This CDR3 region has 16 residues. With V trimmed by 3 bases and J by 8 bases, 13 bases remained unmatched.

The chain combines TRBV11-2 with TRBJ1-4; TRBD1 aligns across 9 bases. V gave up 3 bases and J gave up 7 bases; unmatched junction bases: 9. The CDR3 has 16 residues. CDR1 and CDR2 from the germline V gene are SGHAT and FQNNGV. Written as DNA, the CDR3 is TGTGCCAGCAGCTTGGGACACAGGGGGCTAGGTGAAAAACTGTTTTTT. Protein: CASSLGHRGLGEKLFF.

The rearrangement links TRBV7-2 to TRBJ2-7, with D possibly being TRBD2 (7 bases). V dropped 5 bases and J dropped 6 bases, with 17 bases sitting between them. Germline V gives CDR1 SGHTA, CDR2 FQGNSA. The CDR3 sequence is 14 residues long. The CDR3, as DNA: TGTGCCAGCAGCGAGAAAGGGGGGGCCCTCGAGCAGTACTTC. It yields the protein CASSEKGGALEQYF.

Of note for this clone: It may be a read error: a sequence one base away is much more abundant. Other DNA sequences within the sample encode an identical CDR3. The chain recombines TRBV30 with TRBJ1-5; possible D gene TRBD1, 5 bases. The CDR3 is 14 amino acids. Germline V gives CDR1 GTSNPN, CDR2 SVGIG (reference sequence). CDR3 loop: CAWSGGLGDQPQHF. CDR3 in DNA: TGTGCCTGGAGTGGGGGTTTAGGGGATCAGCCTCAGCATTTT. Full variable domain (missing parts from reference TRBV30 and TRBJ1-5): SQTIHQWPATLVQPVGSPLSLECTVEGTSNPNLYWYRQAAGRGLQLLFYSVGIGQISSEVPQNLSASRPQDRQFILSSKKLLLSDSGFYLCAWSGGLGDQPQHFGDGTRLSIL.

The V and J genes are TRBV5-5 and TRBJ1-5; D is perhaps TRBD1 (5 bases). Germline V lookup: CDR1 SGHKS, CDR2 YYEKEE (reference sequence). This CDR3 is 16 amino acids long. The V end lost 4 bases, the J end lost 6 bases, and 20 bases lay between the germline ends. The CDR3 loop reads CASSPRQARAGQPQHF. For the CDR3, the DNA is TGTGCCAGCAGCCCCCGGCAGGCCAGGGCAGGTCAGCCCCAGCATTTT.

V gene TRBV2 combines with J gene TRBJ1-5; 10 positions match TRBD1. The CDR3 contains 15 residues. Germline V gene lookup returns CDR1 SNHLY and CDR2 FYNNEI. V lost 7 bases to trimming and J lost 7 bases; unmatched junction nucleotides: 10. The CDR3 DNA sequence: TGTGCCAGCAAGCCCTCGGACAGGGGGGAACAGCCCCAGCATTTT. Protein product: CASKPSDRGEQPQHF.

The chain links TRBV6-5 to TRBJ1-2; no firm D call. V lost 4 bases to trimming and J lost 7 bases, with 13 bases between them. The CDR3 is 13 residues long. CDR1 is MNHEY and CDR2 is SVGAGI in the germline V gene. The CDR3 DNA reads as TGTGCCAGCAGTTTCAGCCGGCGTACTGGCTACACCTTC. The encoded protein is CASSFSRRTGYTF.

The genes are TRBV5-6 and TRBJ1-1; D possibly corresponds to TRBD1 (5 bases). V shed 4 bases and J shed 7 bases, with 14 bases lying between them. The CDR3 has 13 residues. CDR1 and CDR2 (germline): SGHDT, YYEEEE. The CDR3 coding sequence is TGTGCCAGCAGCCCGGGACTCGTACGTGAAGCTTTCTTT. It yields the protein CASSPGLVREAFF.

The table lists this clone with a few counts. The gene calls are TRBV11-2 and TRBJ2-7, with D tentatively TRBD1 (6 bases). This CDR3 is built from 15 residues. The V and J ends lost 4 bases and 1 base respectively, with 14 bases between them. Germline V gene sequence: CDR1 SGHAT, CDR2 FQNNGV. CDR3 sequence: CASSSFQGWSYEQYF. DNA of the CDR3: TGTGCCAGCAGCTCCTTCCAGGGGTGGTCCTACGAGCAGTACTTC. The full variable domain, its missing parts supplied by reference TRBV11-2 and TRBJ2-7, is EAGVAQSPRYKIIEKRQSVAFWCNPISGHATLYWYQQILGQGPKLLIQFQNNGVVDDSQLPKDRFSAERLKGVDSTLKIQPAKLEDSAVYLCASSSFQGWSYEQYFGPGTRLTVT.

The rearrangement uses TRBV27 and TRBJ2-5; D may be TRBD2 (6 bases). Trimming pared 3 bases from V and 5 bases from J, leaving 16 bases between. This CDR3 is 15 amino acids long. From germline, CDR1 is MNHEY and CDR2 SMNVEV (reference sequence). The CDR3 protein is CASSLAGLSKETQYF. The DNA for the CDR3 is TGTGCCAGCAGTTTGGCGGGACTTAGTAAGGAGACCCAGTACTTC.